These 13 T cell receptor beta chains came from one sample sequenced in a study of T cells in narcolepsy. Sequencing was performed with immunoSEQ multiplex PCR; in TCRdb, only in-frame clones are kept and a portion is missing. The data contain around 25,000 clones, roughly four fifths of them seen just once; the ten biggest clones take up around 1%. Sequencing used memory (CD45RA-) CD4+ T cells from blood. The receptors here all came from a human donor in good health.

The V call is TRBV7-2, the J call TRBJ1-3; D gene ambiguous. The germline V gene encodes CDR1 SGHTA and CDR2 FQGNSA. V lost 4 bases, J lost 1 base, and 14 bases lay in between. The CDR3 extends over 16 amino acids. CDR3 coding DNA: TGTGCCAGCAGCTCAAGTTCAGCCATTTCTGGAAACACCATATATTTT. Translating gives CASSSSSAISGNTIYF.

This chain links TRBV7-3 with TRBJ1-2; 9 nucleotides match TRBD1. The germline CDR1 and CDR2 sequences are SGHTA and FQGTGA. The CDR3 is made up of 13 amino acids. Trimming at V came to 5 bases and at J to 6 bases, leaving 4 bases not matched to a gene. The CDR3 protein is CASSRTGGDGYTF. CDR3 in DNA: TGTGCCAGCAGCCGCACAGGGGGCGATGGCTACACCTTC.

This clone was observed a few times. This rearrangement joins TRBV7-9 to TRBJ2-1; weak D call: TRBD1 (5 bases). Germline V gives CDR1 SEHNR, CDR2 FQNEAQ (reference sequence). The CDR3 totals 14 residues. V was pared by 0 bases and J by 4 bases, with 7 bases between. The CDR3 DNA reads TGTGCCAGCAGCTTAGCGACAGAATACAATGAGCAGTTCTTC. It specifies CASSLATEYNEQFF.

The rearrangement uses TRBV10-2 and TRBJ2-2; either TRBD1 or TRBD2 may supply D (6 bases each). CDR3 size: 15 residues. CDR1 and CDR2 (germline): WSHSY, SAAADI. V dropped 3 bases and J dropped 6 bases, with 14 bases sitting between them. This CDR3 is CASSDWGAQAGELFF. CDR3 sequence (DNA): TGCGCCAGCAGTGATTGGGGGGCGCAGGCCGGGGAGCTGTTTTTT.

The V gene is TRBV10-1, the J gene TRBJ2-7, with 8 bases that match TRBD2. CDR1 is WNHNN, CDR2 SYGVQD, per germline (reference sequence). With V trimmed by 6 bases and J by 3 bases, 1 base remained unmatched. This CDR3 region has 12 residues. The DNA for the CDR3 is TGCGCCAGCAGACTAGCGGTCTACGAGCAGTACTTC. It encodes CASRLAVYEQYF.

The gene calls are TRBV28 and TRBJ1-3, with D perhaps TRBD1 (6 bases). V was cut by 3 bases and J by 7 bases, with 16 bases left in between. The germline gives CDR1 MDHEN, CDR2 SYDVKM. The CDR3 covers 15 residues. CDR3 sequence: CASSFFSGVRNTIYF. The DNA of the CDR3 is TGTGCCAGCAGTTTTTTTTCAGGGGTTCGGAACACCATATATTTT.

The chain carries TRBV6-1 and TRBJ2-3, with 8 bases fitting TRBD1. CDR3 length equals 15 residues. Germline trimming cut 6 bases from V and 1 base from J; bases unmatched to any gene: 6. Looked up from germline, CDR1 is MNHNS and CDR2 is SASEGT. The CDR3 protein is CASSGGQAGTDTQYF. The CDR3 DNA reads TGTGCCAGCAGCGGGGGACAGGCAGGCACAGATACGCAGTATTTT.

This clone occurred once. The chain links TRBV5-6 to TRBJ2-2; D call uncertain. Trimming cost V 0 bases and J 7 bases, with 16 bases left between them. Germline CDR1 is SGHDT and CDR2 is YYEEEE. CDR3 length equals 16 residues. CDR3 DNA: TGTGCCAGCAGCTTGGGGCGTACGGTGGCGCTCGGGGAGCTGTTTTTT. Translation: CASSLGRTVALGELFF. The entire variable domain, with the rest obtained from reference TRBV5-6 and TRBJ2-2, is as follows: DAGVTQSPTHLIKTRGQQVTLRCSPKSGHDTVSWYQQALGQGPQFIFQYYEEEERQRGNFPDRFSGHQFPNYSSELNVNALLLGDSALYLCASSLGRTVALGELFFGEGSRLTVL.

This chain connects TRBV5-1 to TRBJ2-1, with 9 bases lining up with TRBD1. The V gene's germline CDR1 is SGHRS and CDR2 YFSETQ. The J segment lost 7 bases and the V segment lost 4 bases, leaving 6 bases of the junction unmatched. The CDR3 consists of 14 residues. The CDR3 nucleotides are TGCGCCAGCAGCCCGGGACAGGGCCTGAATGAGCAGTTCTTC. It yields the protein CASSPGQGLNEQFF.

In this sample, this clone turned up a few times. The chain employs TRBV6-1 and TRBJ1-1; 7 positions match TRBD1. The CDR3 loop spans 15 amino acids. V dropped 6 bases and J dropped 0; count of bases not matched to a gene: 7. Germline loops: CDR1 MNHNS, CDR2 SASEGT. DNA for the CDR3: TGTGCCAGCAGGCGGGACAGAGGGTTGAACACTGAAGCTTTCTTT. Its translation is CASRRDRGLNTEAFF.

The chain links TRBV12-5 to TRBJ2-1; TRBD2 matches 16 bases. Germline trimming cut 3 bases from V and 8 bases from J; bases unmatched to any gene: 4. The CDR3 extends over 16 amino acids. The germline V gene has CDR1 LGHNT and CDR2 FRNRAP. The CDR3 nucleotides are TGTGCTAGTGGTTTAGGGACTAGCGGGGGGGCCGATGAGCAGTTCTTC. Its translation: CASGLGTSGGADEQFF.

V is TRBV30 and J is TRBJ2-7; TRBD2 agrees at 7 bases. This CDR3 has 12 amino acids. In germline, CDR1 is GTSNPN, CDR2 SVGIG (reference sequence). V lost 1 base and J lost 3; bases outside the gene matches: 0. DNA for the CDR3: TGTGCCTGGAGTGGGGGGGGCTACGAGCAGTACTTC. Amino acids: CAWSGGGYEQYF.

In this sample, this clone turned up a few times. The chain uses TRBV30 and TRBJ2-7; no firm D call. V was clipped by 0 bases and J by 6 bases, with 12 bases between them. The CDR3 consists of 13 residues. The germline V gene has CDR1 GTSNPN and CDR2 SVGIG (reference sequence). The CDR3 loop reads CAWSVLSSLEQYF. The CDR3, as DNA: TGTGCCTGGAGTGTACTAAGTAGTCTCGAGCAGTACTTC.